This TCR beta chain was sequenced during a study of monozygotic twins with inflammatory bowel disease (dated by TCRdb to about 2019). Notes on the research overall: In total, roughly 28 monozygotic twin pairs made up the full study: 19 Danish pairs, all IBD-discordant, plus nine German pairs, of which four were IBD-concordant and five were IBD-discordant. The search for disease-associated traits relied mainly on comparing, within discordant pairs, IBD patients with their genetically identical healthy co-twins. Each individual had, on average, about 151 000 unique TCRalpha sequences and 181 000 unique TCRbeta sequences available for analysis.

From each donor, a 2.5 ml peripheral blood sample was drawn into PAXgene tubes and stored at -80 degrees C. Total RNA was isolated from whole blood with the PAXgene blood miRNA kit on an automated QIAcube, without T cell sorting. Peripheral blood from monozygotic twin pairs concordant or discordant for inflammatory bowel disease was subjected to deep TCRalpha and TCRbeta repertoire profiling with unique molecular barcoding. Smoking habits were recorded for all twin pairs, and each individual was classified as a current, former or never smoker. The CDR3 runs 16 residues from the cysteine to the phenylalanine. No DNA sequence was recorded. Based on the germline V gene, the CDR1 and CDR2 sequences are SGHDN and FVKESK. The research as a whole found: Measured by the inverse Simpson index, TCRbeta repertoire diversity was lower in IBD patients than in their healthy co-twins. Differing immunosuppressive treatments among patients may have added background noise and inter-individual variability to the repertoires. The analysis was unable to tell different T cell subtypes apart. Compared with healthy twins, IBD patients shared fewer clonotypes with other individuals, and the difference was most pronounced in patients with signs of disease activity. The results gave no support for a single strong signal or clonotype linked to IBD. Repertoire similarity did not differ between concordant and discordant twins, possibly due to limited statistical power.

The library was produced with 5' RACE. The input for every TCR library was 3,500 to 4,500 ng of total RNA. For each sample, cDNA synthesis with SMARTScribe reverse transcriptase was split into eight separate reactions. During cDNA synthesis, template switching was used to introduce unique molecular identifiers that contained a 6-nucleotide sample barcode. TCRalpha and TCRbeta cDNA was amplified in two nested PCRs of around 15 and 10 cycles, and bead purification was carried out after each PCR. Before amplification, cDNA was treated with uracil DNA-glycosylase and purified using the QIAquick PCR purification kit. The second PCR was the step at which Illumina TruSeq-compatible adapters and sample-specific barcodes were added. TapeStation and Qubit were used to check library quality and concentration, and 5 ng of each library was pooled. Sequencing of the pooled libraries was done on an Illumina HiSeq2500 single-index Rapid Run using custom sequencing primers and 2 x 100 bp reads. In the authors' own workflow: MiGEC version 1.2.6 was used for UMI-based consensus assembly, which corrected PCR and sequencing errors. MiXCR version 2.1.1 was used for V(D)J alignment, clonotype assembly and CDR3 extraction. To normalise gene usage, clonotype sharing and MAIT/NKT TCR abundance, the analysis used the top 1000, 10 000 and 20 000 clonotypes per sample. Diversity was computed as the inverse Simpson index with the vegan R package after downsampling to 27 000 UMIs. Paired Mann-Whitney U tests were applied to discordant twin pairs, and Benjamini-Hochberg correction was used for multiple testing. Once TCRdb had reprocessed the reads, it stored one entry per CDR3 protein sequence and supplied no DNA. TCRdb, not the authors, supplied the V and J calls. This sample's clone table shows under 130,000 distinct CDR3 sequences. The ten largest clones capture approximately 1.8% of the sample.

As concerns this clonotype: Its binding antigen is unknown.

Sequences were obtained from blood. The receptor was isolated from a human donor with ulcerative colitis or Crohn's disease, or a healthy co-twin of an affected twin (not recorded which). The chain is assembled from TRBV14 and TRBJ2-2. The CDR3 sequence is CASSQQIRRRAGELFF.